This T cell receptor (beta chain) emerged from a study of cytotoxic CD8 clonotypes in ibrutinib-treated CLL. Findings of the study overall: Patients showed higher baseline clonality than age-matched healthy donors, and it tracked circulating CD8+ T-cell counts. Public clonotypes, found uncommonly, either contracted or stayed stable on treatment. Elevated clonality accompanied ibrutinib response, with a return toward baseline values at progression.

Per the germline V gene, CDR1 is SEHNR and CDR2 is FQNEAQ (reference sequence). Trimming removed 7 bases from V and 0 bases from J, with 16 bases in between. CDR3 length: 15 residues. TCRdb's table, derived via immunoSEQ multiplex PCR, lists solely in-frame clones and lacks some. This sample has 300,000 to 350,000 clones, with roughly 85% found just once. This clone was observed a few times. Its antigen is still unknown. The sequencing used PBMCs, collected before ibrutinib treatment. This TCR was recovered from a human donor with chronic lymphocytic leukemia. The chain couples TRBV7-9 to TRBJ2-7; perhaps TRBD1 as D (5 bases). This chain's CDR3 is CASIGAGPSSYEQYF. CDR3 sequence (DNA): TGTGCCAGCATTGGGGCTGGGCCAAGCTCCTACGAGCAGTACTTC.